Each of the 24 T cell receptor beta chains below was sequenced from the same sample in a study of cytomegalovirus exposure and HLA in healthy donors. Use of 60 Vbeta and 13 Jbeta primers characterized the PCR. Only in-frame clones appear in the TCRdb table, and some are missing; sequencing was by immunoSEQ multiplex PCR. The repertoire consists of approximately 100,000 clones, with about 74% occurring once and the leading ten covering roughly 1.8%. Sequencing was done on a sample of PBMCs. These receptors were taken from a male donor in good health and CMV-seronegative.

This clone was seen only a few times. The chain is built from TRBV28 and TRBJ1-1; 7 bases line up with TRBD1. Germline CDR1 reads MDHEN; CDR2 reads SYDVKM. This CDR3 comprises 16 residues. Trimming cost V 4 bases and J 1 base; bases outside gene matches: 9. CDR3: CASSSRPGGGNTEAFF. The CDR3 DNA reads TGTGCCAGCAGTTCAAGGCCAGGGGGTGGGAACACTGAAGCTTTCTTT.

The rearrangement joins TRBV28 to TRBJ2-7, with 12 bases identical to TRBD2. Germline lookup yields CDR1 MDHEN and CDR2 SYDVKM. The CDR3 loop spans 15 amino acids. Unmatched junction bases numbered 3, after V lost 4 bases and J lost 2 bases. CDR3 residues: CASSSSSGRAYEQYF. The CDR3 coding sequence is TGTGCCAGCAGTTCGTCTAGCGGGAGGGCCTACGAGCAGTACTTC.

This clone has just one count. The chain recombines TRBV25-1 with TRBJ2-7; the match to TRBD2 covers 7 bases. The CDR3 extends over 13 amino acids. The V gene's germline CDR1 is MGHDK and CDR2 SYGVNS. J was trimmed by 4 bases and V by 5 bases; bases with no gene match: 5. The CDR3 nucleotides read TGTGCCAGCAGTCGCGGGAGTTCTTACGAGCAGTACTTC. It translates to CASSRGSSYEQYF.

The gene calls are TRBV30 and TRBJ2-7; 8 positions match TRBD1. The CDR3 loop spans 11 amino acids. The trim removed 4 bases at V and 5 bases at J, leaving 1 base unmatched. Germline CDR1 is GTSNPN and CDR2 is SVGIG (reference sequence). The CDR3: CAWMDRDEQYF. The CDR3 bases are TGTGCCTGGATGGACAGGGACGAGCAGTACTTC.

This clone was seen once. The chain joins TRBV5-6 to TRBJ2-7; a possible D gene is TRBD2 (6 bases). CDR1 is SGHDT, CDR2 YYEEEE, per germline. V was clipped by 1 base and J by 3 bases, with 23 bases between them. The CDR3 loop spans 18 amino acids. In nucleotides, the CDR3 is TGTGCCAGCAGCTTGTTGCGGGGAGGTGAATCCTACTACTACGAGCAGTACTTC. This codes for CASSLLRGGESYYYEQYF.

The chain combines TRBV9 with TRBJ1-2; unclear D gene. Trimming pared 4 bases from V and 7 bases from J, leaving 14 bases between. This CDR3 contains 13 residues. Germline lookup yields CDR1 SGDLS and CDR2 YYNGEE. Here the CDR3 reads CASSLAGLSGYTF. The CDR3 nucleotides are TGTGCCAGCAGCCTAGCCGGGTTGAGTGGCTACACCTTC.

In its sample, this clone was seen once. The chain links TRBV30 to TRBJ1-4; D not resolved. The CDR3 extends over 13 amino acids. V was clipped by 1 base and J by 3 bases, with 6 bases between them. CDR1 and CDR2 (germline): GTSNPN, SVGIG (reference sequence). CDR3: CAWSGLANEKLFF. CDR3 sequence (DNA): TGTGCCTGGAGTGGCTTAGCTAATGAAAAACTGTTTTTT.

This clone is classed as medium-sized. The chain links TRBV2 to TRBJ2-7; 9 nucleotides match TRBD2. The CDR3 consists of 15 residues. CDR1 SNHLY and CDR2 FYNNEI come from the germline V gene. V lost 6 bases to trimming and J lost 0 bases; unmatched junction nucleotides: 6. The CDR3 region is CASRGREGLSYEQYF. As DNA, the CDR3 is TGTGCCAGCAGGGGGCGGGAGGGACTCTCCTACGAGCAGTACTTC.

The chain carries TRBV9 and TRBJ2-3; 14 bases map to TRBD2. The CDR3 is made up of 15 amino acids. V shed 2 bases, J shed 5 bases, and the junction held 1 base outside the gene matches. From germline, CDR1 is SGDLS and CDR2 YYNGEE. The DNA of the CDR3 is TGTGCCAGCAGCGTGGGACTAGCGGGGGAAGATACGCAGTATTTT. Amino acids: CASSVGLAGEDTQYF.

Only a few counts were recorded for this clone. This sequence joins TRBV25-1 and TRBJ2-5; D gene uncertain. The assigned J gene may be wrong: the sequence end matches TRBJ2-7 better. CDR1 and CDR2 from the germline V gene are MGHDK and SYGVNS. This CDR3 region has 11 residues. The CDR3 nucleotides are TGTGCCAGCAGTGATTCCTACGAGCAGTACTTC. Translating it yields CASSDSYEQYF.

The J gene is TRBJ2-1, the V gene TRBV2; D is possibly TRBD2 (6 bases). Germline-derived CDR1 and CDR2 are SNHLY and FYNNEI. The CDR3 is made up of 15 amino acids. The V end lost 8 bases, the J end lost 5 bases, and 19 bases lay between the germline ends. The CDR3: CASYLDYQFDNEQFF. In nucleotides, the CDR3 is TGTGCCAGCTATTTGGACTACCAATTTGACAATGAGCAGTTCTTC.

This sequence joins TRBV9 and TRBJ1-5; perhaps TRBD1 as D (6 bases). Germline CDR1 is SGDLS and CDR2 is YYNGEE. The CDR3 totals 14 residues. The V end was cut by 0 bases, the J end by 6 bases, with 10 bases between. The CDR3 DNA is TGTGCCAGCAGCGTAGCTACGGACAGTCAGCCCCAGCATTTT. Protein sequence: CASSVATDSQPQHF.

V and J are TRBV11-3 and TRBJ2-1, with 10 positions matching TRBD2. Germline loops: CDR1 SGHNT, CDR2 YENEEA. This CDR3 is built from 15 residues. Losses at the gene ends were 5 bases for V and 5 bases for J; bases not matched to a gene: 6. DNA of the CDR3: TGTGCCAGCAGCCAAGGACTAGCGGCACACAATGAGCAGTTCTTC. This sequence encodes CASSQGLAAHNEQFF.

The CDR3 bases are TGTGCCAGCAGCTTAGCGGGAGGGGCGGACACCGGGGAGCTGTTTTTT. Amino acid sequence: CASSLAGGADTGELFF. The chain combines TRBV7-2 with TRBJ2-2, with TRBD2 identical over 7 bases. V was clipped by 0 bases and J by 3 bases; unmatched bases: 4. The CDR3 contains 16 residues. The germline gives CDR1 SGHTA, CDR2 FQGNSA. The whole variable domain, remainder taken from reference TRBV7-2 and TRBJ2-2, is GAGVSQSPSNKVTEKGKDVELRCDPISGHTALYWYRQSLGQGLEFLIYFQGNSAPDKSGLPSDRFSAERTGGSVSTLTIQRTQQEDSAVYLCASSLAGGADTGELFFGEGSRLTVL.

V gene TRBV19 combines with J gene TRBJ2-2, with no clear D. This CDR3 is built from 15 residues. Germline CDR1 reads LNHDA; CDR2 reads SQIVND (reference sequence). Between the trimmed V and J ends, which lost 2 bases and 1 base, there was a span of 8 bases. CDR3 coding DNA: TGTGCCAGTAGTATATTGTCCGGGAACACCGGGGAGCTGTTTTTT. It yields the protein CASSILSGNTGELFF. The full variable domain, in which reference TRBV19 and TRBJ2-2 provide the parts outside the CDR3, is DGGITQSPKYLFRKEGQNVTLSCEQNLNHDAMYWYRQDPGQGLRLIYYSQIVNDFQKGDIAEGYSVSREKKESFPLTVTSAQKNPTAFYLCASSILSGNTGELFFGEGSRLTVL.

This clone turned up a few times. J is TRBJ1-1 and V is TRBV5-8, with unresolved D. Per the germline V gene, CDR1 is SGHTS and CDR2 is YDEGEE. The CDR3 contains 15 residues. V dropped 0 bases and J dropped 0 bases, with 9 bases sitting between them. The CDR3: CASSLGARMNTEAFF. CDR3 in DNA: TGTGCCAGCAGCTTGGGAGCCAGGATGAACACTGAAGCTTTCTTT.

The rearrangement links TRBV7-9 to TRBJ2-7; 10 bases align to TRBD2. The ends lost 3 bases at V and 6 bases at J; junction bases unmatched: 5. The CDR3 runs to 14 residues. CDR1 SEHNR and CDR2 FQNEAQ come from the germline V gene (reference sequence). This chain's CDR3 is CASSLALAGAEQYF. The DNA of the CDR3 is TGTGCCAGCAGCTTGGCCCTAGCGGGAGCCGAGCAGTACTTC.

V and J are TRBV29-1 and TRBJ2-2; TRBD1 matches 7 bases. Trimming at V came to 4 bases and at J to 0 bases, leaving 5 bases not matched to a gene. CDR3 length: 15 residues. Germline values: CDR1 SQVTM, CDR2 ANQGSEA. This CDR3 reads CSVVTGAANTGELFF. As DNA, the CDR3 is TGCAGCGTTGTAACAGGGGCTGCGAACACCGGGGAGCTGTTTTTT.

This chain connects TRBV5-4 to TRBJ2-3; 12 nucleotides agree with TRBD2. Germline values: CDR1 SGHNT, CDR2 YYREEE (reference sequence). J gave up 5 bases and V 2 bases, and 9 bases lay outside the gene matches. CDR3 size: 17 residues. The CDR3 nucleotides are TGTGCCAGCAGCTTCCCTAGCGGGAGGGCCGGGGGAGATACGCAGTATTTT. It translates to CASSFPSGRAGGDTQYF. Full variable domain (missing parts from reference TRBV5-4 and TRBJ2-3): ETGVTQSPTHLIKTRGQQVTLRCSSQSGHNTVSWYQQALGQGPQFIFQYYREEENGRGNFPPRFSGLQFPNYSSELNVNALELDDSALYLCASSFPSGRAGGDTQYFGPGTRLTVL.

The chain combines TRBV5-6 with TRBJ1-5, with D uncertain. Germline V gene sequence: CDR1 SGHDT, CDR2 YYEEEE. Between the trimmed V and J ends, which lost 4 bases and 10 bases, there was a span of 18 bases. The CDR3 contains 14 residues. The CDR3 loop reads CASSHTTTRTPQHF. As DNA, the CDR3 is TGTGCCAGCAGCCATACAACTACACGAACCCCCCAGCATTTT.

This chain's CDR3 is CASSILAGGDGELFF. DNA for the CDR3: TGTGCCAGTAGTATCCTAGCGGGAGGAGATGGGGAGCTGTTTTTT. The chain links TRBV19 to TRBJ2-2; 11 bases fit TRBD2. The CDR3 is 15 amino acids. The J segment lost 8 bases and the V segment lost 3 bases, leaving 5 bases of the junction unmatched. Germline V gene data show CDR1 as LNHDA and CDR2 as SQIVND (reference sequence). Using reference TRBV19 and TRBJ2-2 for the parts outside the CDR3, the full variable domain is DGGITQSPKYLFRKEGQNVTLSCEQNLNHDAMYWYRQDPGQGLRLIYYSQIVNDFQKGDIAEGYSVSREKKESFPLTVTSAQKNPTAFYLCASSILAGGDGELFFGEGSRLTVL.

This clone was counted between two and nine times. The chain joins TRBV7-8 to TRBJ2-1; 7 positions agree with TRBD2. The CDR3 consists of 15 residues. The J segment lost 7 bases and the V segment lost 1 base, leaving 7 bases of the junction unmatched. Germline lookup yields CDR1 SGHVS and CDR2 FQNEAQ. The CDR3 region has the DNA TGTGCCAGCAGCTTAGTCGCCCTGGGGGGGAATGAGCAGTTCTTC. Translation gives CASSLVALGGNEQFF.

CDR3 sequence: CASSFAGQGSNEKLFF. The CDR3 DNA reads TGTGCCAGCAGCTTCGCGGGACAGGGATCTAATGAAAAACTGTTTTTT. V gene TRBV11-2 combines with J gene TRBJ1-4; 9 bases agree with TRBD1. The junction had 5 bases not matched to a gene; V was cut back by 3 bases and J by 3 bases. This CDR3 has 16 residues. Germline CDR1 and CDR2: SGHAT and FQNNGV.

This clone has just a few counts. The chain combines TRBV6-5 with TRBJ2-5; 11 bases map to TRBD2. J was trimmed by 2 bases and V by 0 bases; bases with no gene match: 2. This CDR3 has 16 amino acids. The germline V gene encodes CDR1 MNHEY and CDR2 SVGAGI. Here the CDR3 DNA reads TGTGCCAGCAGTTACTCGTTAGCGGGAGGGCAAGAGACCCAGTACTTC. This gives the protein CASSYSLAGGQETQYF.